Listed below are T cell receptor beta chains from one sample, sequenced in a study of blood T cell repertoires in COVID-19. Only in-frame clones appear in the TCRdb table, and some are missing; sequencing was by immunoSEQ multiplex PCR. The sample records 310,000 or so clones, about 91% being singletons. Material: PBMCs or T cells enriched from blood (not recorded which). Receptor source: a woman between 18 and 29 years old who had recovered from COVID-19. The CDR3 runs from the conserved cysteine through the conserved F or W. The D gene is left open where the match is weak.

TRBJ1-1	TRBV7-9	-	CASSSDWNTEAFF	TGTGCCAGCAGCTCGGACTGGAACACTGAAGCTTTCTTT
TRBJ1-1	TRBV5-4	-	CASSRDPRENTEAFF	TGTGCCAGCAGCCGAGATCCTCGGGAGAACACTGAAGCTTTCTTT
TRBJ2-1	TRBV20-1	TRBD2	CSASGLAGVLWQFF	TGCAGTGCTAGTGGACTAGCGGGAGTTCTCTGGCAGTTCTTC
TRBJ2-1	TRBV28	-	CASSPRQATYNEQFF	TGTGCCAGCAGCCCGAGACAGGCTACCTACAATGAGCAGTTCTTC
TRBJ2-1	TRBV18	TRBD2	CASSPEGGGAQEQFF	TGTGCCAGCTCCCCGGAGGGCGGGGGGGCCCAGGAGCAGTTCTTC
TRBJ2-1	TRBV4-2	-	CASSQDRASSYNEQFF	TGTGCCAGCAGCCAAGACAGGGCCAGCTCCTACAATGAGCAGTTCTTC
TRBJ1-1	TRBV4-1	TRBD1	CASSHVRDRGPNTEAFF	TGCGCCAGCAGCCACGTCCGGGACAGGGGACCGAACACTGAAGCTTTCTTT
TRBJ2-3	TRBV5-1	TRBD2	CASFNGAAGGDTQYF	TGCGCCAGCTTTAACGGGGCAGCGGGGGGAGATACGCAGTATTTT
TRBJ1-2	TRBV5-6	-	CASSLSVWLRRYTF	TGTGCCAGCAGCCTAAGCGTCTGGTTACGTCGCTACACCTTC
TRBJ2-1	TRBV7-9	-	CATHFSGSTVNEQFF	TGTGCCACCCACTTCTCCGGGAGCACTGTCAATGAGCAGTTCTTC
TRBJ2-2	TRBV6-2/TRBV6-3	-	CASSYSMGRGGTGELFF	TGTGCCAGCAGTTACTCAATGGGTCGGGGAGGCACCGGGGAGCTGTTTTTT
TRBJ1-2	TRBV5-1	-	CASSHGTGSNYGYTF	TGCGCCAGCAGCCACGGGACCGGGAGTAACTATGGCTACACCTTC
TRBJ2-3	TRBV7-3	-	CASSLVGGSGDTQYF	TGTGCCAGCAGCTTAGTTGGCGGGTCGGGAGATACGCAGTATTTT
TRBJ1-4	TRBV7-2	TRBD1	CASSLDVWTGPNEKLFF	TGTGCCAGCAGCTTAGATGTGTGGACAGGGCCTAATGAAAAACTGTTTTTT
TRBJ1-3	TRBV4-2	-	CASSQSSVGVSGNTIYF	TGTGCCAGCAGCCAATCATCAGTCGGGGTTTCTGGAAACACCATATATTTT
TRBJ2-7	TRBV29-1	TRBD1	CSGSGQGYEQYF	TGCAGCGGCTCTGGACAGGGTTACGAGCAGTACTTC
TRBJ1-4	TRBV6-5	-	CASGRDGGEKLFF	TGTGCCAGCGGGAGGGACGGGGGTGAAAAACTGTTTTTT
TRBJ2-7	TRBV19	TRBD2	CASSIAGGAYEQYF	TGTGCCAGTAGTATCGCGGGAGGCGCCTACGAGCAGTACTTC
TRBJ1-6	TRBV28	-	CASSSRTDYNSPLHF	TGTGCCAGCAGTTCCCGTACAGATTATAATTCACCCCTCCACTTT
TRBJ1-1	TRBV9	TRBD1	CASSVGGQVNTEAFF	TGTGCCAGCAGCGTAGGGGGACAGGTGAACACTGAAGCTTTCTTT
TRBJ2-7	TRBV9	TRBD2	CASSPLAGGSSYEQYF	TGTGCCAGCAGCCCTCTAGCGGGAGGGAGCTCCTACGAGCAGTACTTC
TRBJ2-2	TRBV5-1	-	CASSLASTDTGELFF	TGCGCCAGCAGCTTGGCCTCAACAGACACCGGGGAGCTGTTTTTT
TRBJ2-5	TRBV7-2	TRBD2	CASSSTGLVRETQYF	TGTGCCAGCAGCTCTACGGGACTAGTAAGAGAGACCCAGTACTTC
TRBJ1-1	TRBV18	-	CASSPEQGGDTEAFF	TGTGCCAGCTCACCCGAACAAGGGGGTGACACTGAAGCTTTCTTT
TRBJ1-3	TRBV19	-	CASEGESSGNTIYF	TGTGCCAGTGAGGGGGAAAGCTCTGGAAACACCATATATTTT